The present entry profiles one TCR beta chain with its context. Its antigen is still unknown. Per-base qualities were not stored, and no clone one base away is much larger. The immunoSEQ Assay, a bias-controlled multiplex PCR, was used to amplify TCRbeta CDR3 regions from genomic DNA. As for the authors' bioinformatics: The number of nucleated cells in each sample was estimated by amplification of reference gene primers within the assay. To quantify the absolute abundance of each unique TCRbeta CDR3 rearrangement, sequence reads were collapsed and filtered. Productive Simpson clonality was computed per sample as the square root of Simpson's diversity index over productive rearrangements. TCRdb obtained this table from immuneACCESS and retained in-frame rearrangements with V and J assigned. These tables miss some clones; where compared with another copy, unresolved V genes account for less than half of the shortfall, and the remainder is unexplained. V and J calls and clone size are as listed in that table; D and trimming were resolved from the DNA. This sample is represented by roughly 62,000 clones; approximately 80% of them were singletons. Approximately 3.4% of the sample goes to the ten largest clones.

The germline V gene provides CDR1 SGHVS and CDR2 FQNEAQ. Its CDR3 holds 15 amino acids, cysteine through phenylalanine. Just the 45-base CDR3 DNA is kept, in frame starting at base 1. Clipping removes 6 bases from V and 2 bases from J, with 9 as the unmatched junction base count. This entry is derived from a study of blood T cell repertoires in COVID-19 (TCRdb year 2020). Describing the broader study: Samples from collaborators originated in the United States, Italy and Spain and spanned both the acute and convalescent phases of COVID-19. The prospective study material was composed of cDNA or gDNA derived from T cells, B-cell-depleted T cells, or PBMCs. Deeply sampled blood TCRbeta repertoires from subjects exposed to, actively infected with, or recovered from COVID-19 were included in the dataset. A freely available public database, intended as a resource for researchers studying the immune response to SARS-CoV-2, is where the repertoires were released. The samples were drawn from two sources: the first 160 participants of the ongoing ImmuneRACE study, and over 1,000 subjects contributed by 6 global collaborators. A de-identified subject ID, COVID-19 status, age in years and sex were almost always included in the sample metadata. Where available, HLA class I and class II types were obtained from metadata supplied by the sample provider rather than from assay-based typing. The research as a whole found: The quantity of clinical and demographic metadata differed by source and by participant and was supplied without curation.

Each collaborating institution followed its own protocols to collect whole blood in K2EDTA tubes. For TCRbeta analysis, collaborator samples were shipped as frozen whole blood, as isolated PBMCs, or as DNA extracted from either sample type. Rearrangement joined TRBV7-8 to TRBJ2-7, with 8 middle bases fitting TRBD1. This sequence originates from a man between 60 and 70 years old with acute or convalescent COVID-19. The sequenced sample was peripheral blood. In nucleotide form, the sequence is TGTGCCAGCAGTCGGACAGGGTTAGGCGCCTACGAGCAGTACTTC. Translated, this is CASSRTGLGAYEQYF. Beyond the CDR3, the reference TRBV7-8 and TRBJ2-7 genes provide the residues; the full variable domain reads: GAGVSQSPRYKVAKRGQDVALRCDPISGHVSLFWYQQALGQGPEFLTYFQNEAQLDKSGLPSDRFFAERPEGSVSTLKIQRTQQEDSAVYLCASSRTGLGAYEQYFGPGTRLTVT.